This entry is about one T cell receptor beta chain. The record originates from a study of blood T cell repertoires in COVID-19. About the study: Sites across the United States, Italy and Spain contributed samples from acute and convalescent COVID-19. The cDNA or gDNA used as material had been derived from T cells, B-cell-depleted T cells, or PBMCs.

The CDR3 is 18 residues long. J gave up 4 bases and V 2 bases, and 11 bases lay outside the gene matches. Germline loops: CDR1 KGHSH, CDR2 LQKENI. Under the authors' procedure: Using reference gene primer amplification, nucleated cell counts were estimated. Using immunoSEQ multiplex PCR, the repertoire was profiled, and TCRdb retains in-frame clones only, with some absent. V, J and clone size are taken as reported in that table, and D and trimming were inferred from the DNA itself. The sample consists of around 110,000 clones, roughly 80% of them appearing once. The TCR was taken from a human donor in a cohort sampled during active COVID-19. The sequenced material came from peripheral blood. The rearrangement joins TRBV18 to TRBJ2-1; 10 nucleotides agree with TRBD2. This CDR3 reads CASSPKWASGGPYNEQFF. In DNA, the CDR3 is TGTGCCAGCTCACCAAAATGGGCTAGCGGGGGCCCATACAATGAGCAGTTCTTC.